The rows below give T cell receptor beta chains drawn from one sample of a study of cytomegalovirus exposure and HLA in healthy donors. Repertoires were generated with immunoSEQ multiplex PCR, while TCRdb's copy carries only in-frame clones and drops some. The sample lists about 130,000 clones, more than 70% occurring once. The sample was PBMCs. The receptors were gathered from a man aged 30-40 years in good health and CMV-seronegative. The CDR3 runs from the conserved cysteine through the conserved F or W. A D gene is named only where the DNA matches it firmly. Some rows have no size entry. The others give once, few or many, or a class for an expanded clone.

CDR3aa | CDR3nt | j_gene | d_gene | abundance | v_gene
CASSPGASNQPQHF | TGTGCCAGCTCACCGGGGGCTAGCAATCAGCCCCAGCATTTT | TRBJ1-5 | . | . | TRBV18
CASSSRLAGTLNEQFF | TGTGCCAGCAGCTCAAGACTAGCGGGAACCCTCAATGAGCAGTTCTTC | TRBJ2-1 | TRBD2 | . | TRBV7-7
CSVEGDSLIAEAFF | TGCAGCGTTGAAGGGGACAGTTTAATCGCTGAAGCTTTCTTT | TRBJ1-1 | TRBD1 | . | TRBV29-1
CASSESTGRPYEQYF | TGTGCCAGCAGTGAATCGACCGGGAGACCCTACGAGCAGTACTTC | TRBJ2-7 | . | . | TRBV25-1
CASSFLQNYEQYF | TGTGCCAGCAGCTTTCTACAGAACTACGAGCAGTACTTC | TRBJ2-7 | . | . | TRBV11-2
CASSKGGYGVGNQPQHF | TGTGCCAGTAGTAAAGGGGGATACGGGGTGGGCAATCAGCCCCAGCATTTT | TRBJ1-5 | . | . | TRBV19
CASSLGQLNTGELFF | TGCGCCAGCAGCTTGGGACAGTTGAACACCGGGGAGCTGTTTTTT | TRBJ2-2 | . | . | TRBV5-1
CAWREFWTSGSRTGELFF | TGTGCCTGGAGGGAATTTTGGACTAGCGGGAGTCGGACCGGGGAGCTGTTTTTT | TRBJ2-2 | TRBD2 | few | TRBV30
CASSEGTGGGKNIQYF | TGTGCCAGCAGCGAAGGGACAGGGGGAGGCAAAAACATTCAGTACTTC | TRBJ2-4 | TRBD1 | . | TRBV11-2
CASVNSGRADNEQFF | TGTGCCAGCGTTAATAGCGGGAGGGCGGACAATGAGCAGTTCTTC | TRBJ2-1 | TRBD2 | . | TRBV6-1
CSVDRLGSTEQYF | TGCAGCGTGGATCGACTAGGGTCTACCGAGCAGTACTTC | TRBJ2-7 | . | . | TRBV29-1
CASGGTEQFF | TGTGCCAGCGGGGGCACTGAGCAGTTCTTC | TRBJ2-1 | . | . | TRBV27
CASIRAGDGGEQYF | TGTGCCAGCATCCGGGCGGGAGATGGTGGCGAGCAGTACTTC | TRBJ2-7 | TRBD2 | . | TRBV6-5
CASRRVGAGGPTDTQYF | TGCGCCAGCAGACGCGTTGGAGCGGGAGGCCCCACAGATACGCAGTATTTT | TRBJ2-3 | TRBD2 | . | TRBV5-1
CASSGASGNYEQYF | TGTGCCAGTAGCGGTGCTAGCGGGAACTACGAGCAGTACTTC | TRBJ2-7 | TRBD2 | once | TRBV19